The source of this T cell receptor beta chain is a study of CD8 T cells in Susac syndrome. This CDR3 is 15 amino acids long. CDR1 and CDR2 from the germline V gene are LGHNA and YSLEER. V was trimmed by 4 bases and J by 1 base, leaving 13 bases between them. About this clonotype itself: The antigen is unknown.

A quantity of about 0.5 to 1 ug RNA underwent reverse transcription using random hexamers. It was immunoSEQ multiplex PCR that amplified TCR beta CDR3 across 54 Vbeta and 13 Jbeta. TCRdb fed the immunoSEQ multiplex PCR reads into MiXCR, producing one record per CDR3 protein. The profile shows some 200,000 distinct CDR3 sequences, roughly 95% of them singletons. Study observations and caveats: The study recognized that the number of individuals in its TCR sequencing and HLA analysis was relatively small.

V is TRBV4-3 and J is TRBJ2-5; no reliable D call. Sequenced input: CD4+ T cells from PBMCs. The sequence came from a human donor with Susac syndrome. Written as DNA, the CDR3 is TGCGCCAGCAGCCCCAGTTTGGGATTCCAAGAGACCCAGTACTTC. Translation gives CASSPSLGFQETQYF.